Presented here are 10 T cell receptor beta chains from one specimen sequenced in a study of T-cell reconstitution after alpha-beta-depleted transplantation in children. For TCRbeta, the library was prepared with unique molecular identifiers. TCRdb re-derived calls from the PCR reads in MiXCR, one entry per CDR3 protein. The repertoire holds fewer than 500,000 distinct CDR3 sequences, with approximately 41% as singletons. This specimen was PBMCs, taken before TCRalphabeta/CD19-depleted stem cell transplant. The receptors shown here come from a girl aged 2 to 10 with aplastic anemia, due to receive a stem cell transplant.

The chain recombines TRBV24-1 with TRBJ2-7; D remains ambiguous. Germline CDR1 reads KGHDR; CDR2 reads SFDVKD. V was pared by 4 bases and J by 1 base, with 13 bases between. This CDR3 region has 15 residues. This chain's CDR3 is CATSDPPPLSYEQYF. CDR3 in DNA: TGTGCCACCAGTGACCCCCCTCCATTATCCTACGAGCAGTACTTC.

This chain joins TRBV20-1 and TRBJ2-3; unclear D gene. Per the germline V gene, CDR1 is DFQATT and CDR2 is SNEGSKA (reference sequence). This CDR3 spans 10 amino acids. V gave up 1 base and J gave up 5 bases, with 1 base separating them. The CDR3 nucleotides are TGCAGTGCTAGAGTAGATACGCAGTATTTT. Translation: CSARVDTQYF.

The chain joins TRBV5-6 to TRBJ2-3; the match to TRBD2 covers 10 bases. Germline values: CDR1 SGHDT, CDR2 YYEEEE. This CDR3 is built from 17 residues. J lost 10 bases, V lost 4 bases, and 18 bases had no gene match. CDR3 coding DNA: TGTGCCAGCAGCCCGAGAGGGAGCGGGAGGGCCCTCCGGCCGCAGTATTTT. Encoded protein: CASSPRGSGRALRPQYF.

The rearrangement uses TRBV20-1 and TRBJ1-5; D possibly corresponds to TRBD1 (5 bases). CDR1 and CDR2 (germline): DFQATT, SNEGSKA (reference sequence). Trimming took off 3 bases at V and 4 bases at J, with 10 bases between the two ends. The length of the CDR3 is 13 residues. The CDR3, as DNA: TGCAGTGCTAGCGGCAGGGTAAATCAGCCCCAGCATTTT. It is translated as CSASGRVNQPQHF.

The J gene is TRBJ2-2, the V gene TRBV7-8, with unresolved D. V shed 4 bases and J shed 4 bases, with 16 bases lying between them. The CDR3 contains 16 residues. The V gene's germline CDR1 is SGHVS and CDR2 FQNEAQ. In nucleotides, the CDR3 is TGTGCCAGCAGCTCTTCGGGCATTTCGGGCACCGGGGAGCTGTTTTTT. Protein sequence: CASSSSGISGTGELFF. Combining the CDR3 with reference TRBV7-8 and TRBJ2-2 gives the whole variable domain GAGVSQSPRYKVAKRGQDVALRCDPISGHVSLFWYQQALGQGPEFLTYFQNEAQLDKSGLPSDRFFAERPEGSVSTLKIQRTQQEDSAVYLCASSSSGISGTGELFFGEGSRLTVL.

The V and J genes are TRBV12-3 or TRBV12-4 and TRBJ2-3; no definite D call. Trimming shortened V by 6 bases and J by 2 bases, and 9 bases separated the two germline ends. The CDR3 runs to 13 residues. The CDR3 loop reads CASSLTNTDTQYF. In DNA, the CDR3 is TGTGCCAGCAGCTTGACAAACACAGATACGCAGTATTTT.

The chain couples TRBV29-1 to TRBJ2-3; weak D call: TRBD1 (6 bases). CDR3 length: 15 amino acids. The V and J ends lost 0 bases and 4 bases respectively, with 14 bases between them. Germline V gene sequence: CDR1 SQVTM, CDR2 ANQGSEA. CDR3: CSVEEGRGGSDTQYF. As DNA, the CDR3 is TGCAGCGTTGAAGAAGGCAGGGGCGGATCAGATACGCAGTATTTT.

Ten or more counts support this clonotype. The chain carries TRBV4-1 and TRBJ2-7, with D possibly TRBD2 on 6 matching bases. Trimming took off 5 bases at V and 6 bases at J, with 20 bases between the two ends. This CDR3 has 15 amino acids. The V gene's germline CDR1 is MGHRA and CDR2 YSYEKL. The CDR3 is CASSSTGLSLGEQYF. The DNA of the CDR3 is TGCGCCAGCAGCTCCACGGGACTCTCTTTAGGCGAGCAGTACTTC.

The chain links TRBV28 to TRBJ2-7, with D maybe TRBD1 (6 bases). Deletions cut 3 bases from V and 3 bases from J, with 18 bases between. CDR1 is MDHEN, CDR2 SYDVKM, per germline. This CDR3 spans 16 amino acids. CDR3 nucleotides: TGTGCCAGCAGTTTTTCGGACGCCTCGACAGGCTACGAGCAGTACTTC. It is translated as CASSFSDASTGYEQYF.

The CDR3 nucleotides read TGCAGTGCTTCGGACAGGAGATTGAACACCGGGGAGCTGTTTTTT. The encoded protein is CSASDRRLNTGELFF. The rearrangement joins TRBV20-1 to TRBJ2-2; TRBD1 agrees at 7 bases. The CDR3 is made up of 15 amino acids. Germline V gives CDR1 DFQATT, CDR2 SNEGSKA (reference sequence). The J segment lost 1 base and the V segment lost 5 bases, leaving 7 bases of the junction unmatched.